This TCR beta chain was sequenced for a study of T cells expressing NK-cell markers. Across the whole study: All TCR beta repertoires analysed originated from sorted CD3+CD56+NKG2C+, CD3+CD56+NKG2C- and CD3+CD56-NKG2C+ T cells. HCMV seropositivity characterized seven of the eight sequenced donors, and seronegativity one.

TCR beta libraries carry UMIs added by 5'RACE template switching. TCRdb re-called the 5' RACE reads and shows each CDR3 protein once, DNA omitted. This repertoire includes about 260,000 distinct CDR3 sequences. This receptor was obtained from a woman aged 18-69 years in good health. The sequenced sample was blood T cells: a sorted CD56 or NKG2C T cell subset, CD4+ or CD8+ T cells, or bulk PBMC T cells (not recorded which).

This CDR3 reads CASSQGGGDALGGYTF. The V and J genes are TRBV4-3 and TRBJ1-2; TCRdb's D call, TRBD1, is unchecked because there is no DNA. Germline CDR1 reads LGHNA; CDR2 reads YSLEER. There are 16 residues in the CDR3.